The 9 T cell receptor beta chains listed next were all sequenced from one sample in a study of beta chain features in type 1 diabetes. Study-wide points: Shortening of TCRB CDR3s, moderate but significant, appeared in all four CD4+ subsets of Type 1 diabetes patients.

cDNA synthesis used the whole RNA isolate, giving expressed TCRB sequences. Clones were sequenced by immunoSEQ multiplex PCR, and TCRdb holds only the in-frame ones, with some missing. The sample lists around 170,000 clones; approximately 8.8% were seen once. These receptors are not linked to any known antigen. Sequencing was done on a sample of central memory CD4+ T cells from blood. The receptors here all came from a woman aged 25-40 years with type 1 diabetes.

This clone was seen a handful of times. This sequence joins TRBV5-1 and TRBJ2-7; 9 bases agree with TRBD1. V lost 0 bases, J lost 2 bases, and 3 bases stayed unmatched. The CDR3 has 15 residues. Per the germline V gene, CDR1 is SGHRS and CDR2 is YFSETQ. CDR3 sequence: CASSLAGTGPYEQYF. As DNA, the CDR3 is TGCGCCAGCAGCTTGGCCGGGACAGGGCCCTACGAGCAGTACTTC. Full variable domain (rest looked up from reference TRBV5-1 and TRBJ2-7): KAGVTQTPRYLIKTRGQQVTLSCSPISGHRSVSWYQQTPGQGLQFLFEYFSETQRNKGNFPGRFSGRQFSNSRSEMNVSTLELGDSALYLCASSLAGTGPYEQYFGPGTRLTVT.

This clone was detected a few times. This chain joins TRBV9 and TRBJ2-3; 11 nucleotides align to TRBD2. V was pared by 3 bases and J by 11 bases, with 11 bases of the junction left unmatched. The CDR3 totals 15 residues. Germline lookup yields CDR1 SGDLS and CDR2 YYNGEE. The CDR3 DNA follows: TGTGCCAGCAGCGGCAGACTAGCGGGGAGTTTCAGGCAGTATTTT. The encoded protein is CASSGRLAGSFRQYF.

This chain links TRBV28 with TRBJ2-2, with D perhaps matching TRBD2 (5 bases). The ends were cut back, 7 bases at V and 7 bases at J, with 7 bases in the middle. CDR1 is MDHEN and CDR2 is SYDVKM in the germline V gene. This CDR3 region has 11 residues. The chain's CDR3 is CASIGVGELFF. CDR3 bases: TGTGCCAGCATCGGGGTCGGGGAGCTGTTTTTT. The complete variable domain, with remaining parts taken from reference TRBV28 and TRBJ2-2, reads DVKVTQSSRYLVKRTGEKVFLECVQDMDHENMFWYRQDPGLGLRLIYFSYDVKMKEKGDIPEGYSVSREKKERFSLILESASTNQTSMYLCASIGVGELFFGEGSRLTVL.

CDR3 in amino acids: CASSYAIADTQYF. In nucleotides, the CDR3 is TGTGCCAGTAGTTACGCGATCGCAGATACGCAGTATTTT. The rearrangement joins TRBV19 to TRBJ2-3; D gene ambiguous. The V end was cut by 5 bases, the J end by 4 bases, with 10 bases between. This CDR3 comprises 13 residues. CDR1 and CDR2 from the germline V gene are LNHDA and SQIVND (reference sequence). The entire variable domain, with the rest obtained from reference TRBV19 and TRBJ2-3, is as follows: DGGITQSPKYLFRKEGQNVTLSCEQNLNHDAMYWYRQDPGQGLRLIYYSQIVNDFQKGDIAEGYSVSREKKESFPLTVTSAQKNPTAFYLCASSYAIADTQYFGPGTRLTVL.

This sequence joins TRBV18 and TRBJ2-3; D might be TRBD2 (6 bases). Trimming took off 6 bases at V and 6 bases at J, with 10 bases between the two ends. This CDR3 spans 12 amino acids. In germline, CDR1 is KGHSH, CDR2 LQKENI. The CDR3 DNA reads TGTGCCAGCTCTGAGCTAGCGGATACGCAGTATTTT. Encoded protein: CASSELADTQYF.

This clone came up a few times. The chain carries TRBV6-5 and TRBJ2-1; D uncertain. V was shortened by 8 bases and J by 5 bases, with 13 bases between the two germline ends. Germline CDR1 is MNHEY and CDR2 is SVGAGI. The length of the CDR3 is 13 residues. The DNA for the CDR3 is TGTGCCAGCTCTCCTAATAGCAACAATGAGCAGTTCTTC. Its protein is CASSPNSNNEQFF.

Notes on this clone: Distinct nucleotide sequences in the sample also encode this CDR3. The rearrangement uses TRBV28 and TRBJ2-7; no definite D call. The CDR3 consists of 12 residues. The germline V and J ends were trimmed by 2 bases and 3 bases, with 5 bases remaining between them. Germline V lookup: CDR1 MDHEN, CDR2 SYDVKM. CDR3 region: CASSLPGYEQYF. The CDR3 DNA follows: TGTGCCAGCAGTTTACCGGGCTACGAGCAGTACTTC. Combining the CDR3 with reference TRBV28 and TRBJ2-7 gives the whole variable domain DVKVTQSSRYLVKRTGEKVFLECVQDMDHENMFWYRQDPGLGLRLIYFSYDVKMKEKGDIPEGYSVSREKKERFSLILESASTNQTSMYLCASSLPGYEQYFGPGTRLTVT.

V gene TRBV7-2 combines with J gene TRBJ2-7, with 13 bases that match TRBD2. The length of the CDR3 is 15 residues. J gave up 3 bases and V 6 bases, and 5 bases lay outside the gene matches. Germline values: CDR1 SGHTA, CDR2 FQGNSA. The CDR3: CASRQGTSGIYEQYF. In DNA, the CDR3 is TGTGCCAGCAGACAAGGGACTAGCGGGATCTACGAGCAGTACTTC.

The chain is built from TRBV30 and TRBJ1-3; 7 bases agree with TRBD1. V gave up 8 bases and J gave up 4 bases; unmatched junction bases: 8. This CDR3 contains 13 residues. CDR1 GTSNPN and CDR2 SVGIG come from the germline V gene (reference sequence). CDR3 protein: CALTRGPGNTIYF. CDR3 bases: TGTGCCCTCACAAGGGGGCCCGGAAACACCATATATTTT.